This TCR beta chain was captured by sequencing in a study of cytomegalovirus exposure and HLA in healthy donors. Study details: A prior study identified 117 million unique TCR beta sequences from 150 million to 200 million T cells.

Concerning this clone itself: Antigen unknown.

The germline gives CDR1 MNHEY, CDR2 SVGAGI. The V end lost 8 bases, the J end lost 6 bases, and 19 bases lay between the germline ends. This CDR3 comprises 14 residues. The PCR contained 60 Vbeta and 13 Jbeta primers. Method: immunoSEQ multiplex PCR; TCRdb's copy keeps in-frame clones and lacks some. The sample contains 200,000 to 250,000 clones, around 85% of which appear only once. Study-level findings and limits: Under in vitro conditions, a few CMV-associated chains were confirmed as specific for CMV antigens.

The chain uses TRBV6-5 and TRBJ1-2; D is perhaps TRBD1 (6 bases). Sequenced sample: PBMCs. The receptor was isolated from a girl aged 2-9 years in good health and CMV-seronegative. DNA for the CDR3: TGTGCCAGCCGGGATCAGGGGAGGGGGAATGGCTACACCTTC. It codes for CASRDQGRGNGYTF.